Below are 14 T cell receptor beta chains sequenced from a single sample in a study of T-cell reconstitution after alpha-beta-depleted transplantation in children. Construction of the TCRbeta library involved unique molecular identifiers. Each CDR3 protein is one row after TCRdb ran MiXCR on the PCR reads. The sample records 700,000 to 850,000 distinct CDR3 sequences, 16% being singletons. The material was PBMCs, mostly from graft donor cells, obtained 360 days after TCRalphabeta/CD19-depleted stem cell transplant. These TCRs come from a male patient younger than 18 who had a stem cell transplant for acute lymphoblastic leukemia, so the T cells may come from the graft donor.

The chain combines TRBV2 with TRBJ2-7; D uncertain. There are 12 residues in the CDR3. With 3 bases removed from V and 4 bases from J, the gap between germline ends came to 7 bases. CDR1 is SNHLY and CDR2 is FYNNEI in the germline V gene. The CDR3 nucleotides are TGTGCCAGCAGTGACGGATTTTACGAGCAGTACTTC. Translation gives CASSDGFYEQYF.

V and J are TRBV20-1 and TRBJ2-5; a weak D match, TRBD2 (6 bases). Germline CDR1 is DFQATT and CDR2 is SNEGSKA (reference sequence). The CDR3 totals 16 residues. CDR3 in amino acids: CCTRLAGRTSRETQYF. DNA of the CDR3: TGCTGCACTCGACTGGCGGGAAGGACCTCCAGAGAGACCCAGTACTTC.

This clonotype was seen repeatedly, ten times or more. V usage is TRBV15 and J usage is TRBJ2-6; D is perhaps TRBD1 (6 bases). Germline V gives CDR1 LNHNV, CDR2 YYDKDF (reference sequence). V was clipped by 4 bases and J by 3 bases, with 19 bases between them. The CDR3 has 18 amino acids. Here the CDR3 reads CATSTVLETGFGANVLTF. In DNA form, the CDR3 reads TGTGCCACCAGCACGGTTTTGGAAACAGGGTTTGGGGCCAACGTCCTGACTTTC.

The V and J genes are TRBV7-3 and TRBJ2-5; D unresolved. Germline V gene data show CDR1 as SGHTA and CDR2 as FQGTGA. The V gene lost 5 bases and the J gene lost 0 bases, with 16 bases spanning the gap. The CDR3 extends over 16 amino acids. CDR3 protein: CASSPNGPRYQETQYF. Here the CDR3 DNA reads TGTGCCAGCAGCCCCAACGGGCCACGGTACCAAGAGACCCAGTACTTC.

The chain uses TRBV10-3 and TRBJ2-7, with a tentative D call TRBD1 (6 bases). The V end lost 8 bases, the J end lost 3 bases, and 14 bases lay between the germline ends. The germline CDR1 and CDR2 sequences are ENHRY and SYGVKD. The CDR3 runs 13 residues. The CDR3 coding sequence is TGTGCCATCTCCAGGACAGCATTCTACGAGCAGTACTTC. It translates to CAISRTAFYEQYF.

This chain links TRBV12-3 or TRBV12-4 with TRBJ2-3, with D possibly being TRBD1 (6 bases). CDR3 length: 16 residues. V was clipped by 9 bases and J by 3 bases, with 22 bases between them. The CDR3 DNA is TGTGCCAGGAGGGGGTATCCCATCAGTATTACAGATACGCAGTATTTT. It specifies CARRGYPISITDTQYF.

The V and J genes are TRBV20-1 and TRBJ1-1; tentatively, D is TRBD1 (5 bases). V was trimmed by 3 bases and J by 0 bases, leaving 8 bases between them. The CDR3 is made up of 13 amino acids. The V gene's germline CDR1 is DFQATT and CDR2 SNEGSKA (reference sequence). The CDR3 region has the DNA TGCAGTGCTAGGGGACCTATGAACACTGAAGCTTTCTTT. Its protein product is CSARGPMNTEAFF.

This clonotype was picked up a small number of times. The chain links TRBV19 to TRBJ2-1, with 9 nucleotides matching TRBD2. Per the germline V gene, CDR1 is LNHDA and CDR2 is SQIVND (reference sequence). The CDR3 sequence is 15 residues long. With V trimmed by 4 bases and J by 7 bases, 8 bases remained unmatched. The CDR3 sequence is CASSKTASGINEQFF. The CDR3 coding sequence is TGTGCCAGTAGTAAGACCGCTAGCGGGATAAATGAGCAGTTCTTC.

This clonotype was detected a few times. This sequence joins TRBV2 and TRBJ2-7; no definite D call. CDR1 and CDR2 (germline): SNHLY, FYNNEI. CDR3 length equals 16 residues. V shed 6 bases and J shed 4 bases, with 22 bases lying between them. The CDR3 loop reads CASSRLVSRSQYEQYF. The CDR3 coding sequence is TGTGCCAGCAGCCGACTCGTAAGCCGTTCCCAATACGAGCAGTACTTC.

CDR3 sequence reads: CSVDTGVLNEQFF. The DNA for the CDR3 is TGCAGCGTTGATACGGGAGTTCTGAATGAGCAGTTCTTC. The genes are TRBV29-1 and TRBJ2-1; tentative D call: TRBD2 (6 bases). Germline V gene data show CDR1 as SQVTM and CDR2 as ANQGSEA. The V and J ends lost 3 bases and 7 bases respectively, with 13 bases between them. This CDR3 contains 13 residues.

CDR3 bases: TGCGCCAGCAGCTTGGACCGTATCCTCGGCACTGAAGCTTTCTTT. This sequence encodes CASSLDRILGTEAFF. This chain connects TRBV5-1 to TRBJ1-1; D unresolved. Germline CDR1 and CDR2: SGHRS and YFSETQ. There are 15 residues in the CDR3. The ends were cut back, 0 bases at V and 4 bases at J, with 13 bases in the middle. Together with reference TRBV5-1 and TRBJ1-1, the CDR3 gives the full variable domain: KAGVTQTPRYLIKTRGQQVTLSCSPISGHRSVSWYQQTPGQGLQFLFEYFSETQRNKGNFPGRFSGRQFSNSRSEMNVSTLELGDSALYLCASSLDRILGTEAFFGQGTRLTVV.

This clonotype has more than one count but fewer than ten. It may be a read error: a sequence one base away is much more abundant. The chain is built from TRBV5-1 and TRBJ2-3, with D uncertain. The V and J ends lost 2 bases and 4 bases respectively, with 5 bases between them. The CDR3 consists of 12 residues. CDR1 and CDR2 from the germline V gene are SGHRS and YFSETQ. CDR3 region: CASSFHADTQYF. CDR3 in DNA: TGCGCCAGCAGCTTCCACGCAGATACGCAGTATTTT. The complete variable domain, with remaining parts taken from reference TRBV5-1 and TRBJ2-3, reads KAGVTQTPRYLIKTRGQQVTLSCSPISGHRSVSWYQQTPGQGLQFLFEYFSETQRNKGNFPGRFSGRQFSNSRSEMNVSTLELGDSALYLCASSFHADTQYFGPGTRLTVL.

In its sample, this clonotype was seen many times. The chain links TRBV5-1 to TRBJ2-1; a weak D match, TRBD1 (5 bases). In germline, CDR1 is SGHRS, CDR2 YFSETQ. There are 14 residues in the CDR3. With 0 bases removed from V and 10 bases from J, the gap between germline ends came to 14 bases. The CDR3 region is CASSLARAQVEQFF. CDR3 sequence (DNA): TGCGCCAGCAGCTTGGCCAGGGCCCAGGTAGAGCAGTTCTTC.

This clonotype was counted ten times or more. The rearrangement uses TRBV12-3 or TRBV12-4 and TRBJ2-5, with 7 bases aligning to TRBD1. This CDR3 has 14 amino acids. V shed 6 bases and J 5 bases; nucleotides not matched to a gene: 9. The CDR3 DNA sequence: TGTGCCAGCAGCCTCGGACAGGTGCGGGAGACCCAGTACTTC. Amino acids: CASSLGQVRETQYF.